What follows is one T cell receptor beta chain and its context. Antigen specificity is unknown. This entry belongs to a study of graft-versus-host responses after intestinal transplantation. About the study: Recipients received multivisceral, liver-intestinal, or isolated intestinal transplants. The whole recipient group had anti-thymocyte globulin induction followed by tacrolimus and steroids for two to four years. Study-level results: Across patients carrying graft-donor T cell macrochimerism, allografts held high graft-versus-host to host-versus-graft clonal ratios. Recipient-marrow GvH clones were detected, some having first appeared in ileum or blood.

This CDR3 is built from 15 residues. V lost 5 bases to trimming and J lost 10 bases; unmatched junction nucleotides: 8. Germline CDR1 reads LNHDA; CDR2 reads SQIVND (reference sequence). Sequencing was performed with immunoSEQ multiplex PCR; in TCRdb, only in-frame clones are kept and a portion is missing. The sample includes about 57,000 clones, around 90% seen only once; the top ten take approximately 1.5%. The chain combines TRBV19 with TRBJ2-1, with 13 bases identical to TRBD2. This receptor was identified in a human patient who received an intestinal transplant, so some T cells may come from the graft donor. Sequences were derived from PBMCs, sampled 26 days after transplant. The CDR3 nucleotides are TGTGCCAGTAGTGGGGAGACTAGCGGGGGGTTGGAGCAGTTCTTC. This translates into CASSGETSGGLEQFF.